The 21 T cell receptor beta chains below all came from one sample that was sequenced in a study of blood T cell dynamics during melanoma immunotherapy. Time point denoted: pre-treatment baseline. The repertoire was sequenced with immunoSEQ multiplex PCR; TCRdb's copy has only in-frame clones and lacks some. The sample lists approximately 17,000 clones, about 89% seen once, with about 2% in the top ten. Here the sequenced sample was blood, taken from a patient treated with checkpoint blockade. The receptors derive from a human donor with melanoma.

This chain uses TRBV19 with TRBJ1-1; TRBD1 agrees at 7 bases. CDR1 is LNHDA and CDR2 is SQIVND in the germline V gene (reference sequence). V was clipped by 7 bases and J by 1 base; unmatched bases: 6. This CDR3 has 14 amino acids. The CDR3 reads CASKQGQGNTEAFF. The CDR3 region has the DNA TGTGCCAGTAAACAGGGGCAGGGGAACACTGAAGCTTTCTTT.

The chain has TRBV5-1 and TRBJ2-6; 9 bases match TRBD1. The CDR3 extends over 15 amino acids. Germline V gives CDR1 SGHRS, CDR2 YFSETQ. V was clipped by 4 bases and J by 3 bases; unmatched bases: 2. The CDR3 nucleotides are TGCGCCAGCAGCGGGGACAGGGTTGGGGCCAACGTCCTGACTTTC. This codes for CASSGDRVGANVLTF.

The rearrangement uses TRBV5-6 and TRBJ1-4, with 7 bases aligning to TRBD1. The CDR3 runs to 13 residues. The junction had 5 bases not matched to a gene; V was cut back by 5 bases and J by 7 bases. CDR1 SGHDT and CDR2 YYEEEE come from the germline V gene. The CDR3 DNA reads TGTGCCAGCAGTGACAGGGTGGTTGAAAAACTGTTTTTT. This encodes CASSDRVVEKLFF.

The V and J genes are TRBV11-2 and TRBJ2-5; 10 nucleotides line up with TRBD1. The CDR3 runs 14 residues. V trimming: 5 bases; J trimming: 4 bases; junction bases outside the gene matches: 4. Germline-derived CDR1 and CDR2 are SGHAT and FQNNGV. The CDR3 sequence is CASSKTGGRETQYF. CDR3 DNA: TGTGCCAGCAGCAAGACAGGGGGCCGAGAGACCCAGTACTTC. The variable domain in full, with the rest retrieved from reference TRBV11-2 and TRBJ2-5, is EAGVAQSPRYKIIEKRQSVAFWCNPISGHATLYWYQQILGQGPKLLIQFQNNGVVDDSQLPKDRFSAERLKGVDSTLKIQPAKLEDSAVYLCASSKTGGRETQYFGPGTRLLVL.

The genes are TRBV5-4 and TRBJ2-6, with 8 positions matching TRBD2. The V gene's germline CDR1 is SGHNT and CDR2 YYREEE (reference sequence). The CDR3 runs to 16 residues. V was pared by 6 bases and J by 0 bases, with 5 bases of the junction left unmatched. The CDR3 bases are TGTGCCAGCAAATCGGGAGGGAGCTCTGGGGCCAACGTCCTGACTTTC. Protein sequence: CASKSGGSSGANVLTF.

The DNA of the CDR3 is TGTGCCAGCGCCGGGACAGGTGGTAGGGATGAGCAGTTCTTC. This translates into CASAGTGGRDEQFF. This chain links TRBV7-9 with TRBJ2-1; TRBD1 matches 8 bases. Germline V lookup: CDR1 SEHNR, CDR2 FQNEAQ (reference sequence). The CDR3 is 14 amino acids. Trimming removed 8 bases from V and 8 bases from J; junction bases left unmatched: 11.

The rearrangement links TRBV9 to TRBJ2-3, with 8 positions matching TRBD2. The germline V gene has CDR1 SGDLS and CDR2 YYNGEE. V trimming: 0 bases; J trimming: 4 bases; junction bases outside the gene matches: 7. There are 16 residues in the CDR3. CDR3 protein: CASSVVGVAGSDTQYF. The CDR3 DNA sequence: TGTGCCAGCAGCGTAGTAGGGGTAGCGGGGTCAGATACGCAGTATTTT.

This clone appeared a single time. The V call is TRBV12-5, the J call TRBJ2-1; D not resolved. The CDR3 has 13 amino acids. The germline V and J ends were trimmed by 7 bases and 0 bases, with 7 bases remaining between them. CDR1 is LGHNT, CDR2 FRNRAP, per germline. The CDR3 region has the DNA TGTGCTAGTGAACGGAGCTCCTACAATGAGCAGTTCTTC. Translated: CASERSSYNEQFF.

The chain links TRBV30 to TRBJ2-7; D assignment may be TRBD1 or TRBD2 (5 bases each). Germline CDR1 and CDR2: GTSNPN and SVGIG (reference sequence). This CDR3 is 14 amino acids long. V was clipped by 3 bases and J by 6 bases, with 18 bases between them. CDR3 bases: TGTGCCTGGAGCGGTGGGACCCACCGGATCGAGCAGTACTTC. Amino acid sequence: CAWSGGTHRIEQYF. Variable domain in full (rest from reference TRBV30 and TRBJ2-7): SQTIHQWPATLVQPVGSPLSLECTVEGTSNPNLYWYRQAAGRGLQLLFYSVGIGQISSEVPQNLSASRPQDRQFILSSKKLLLSDSGFYLCAWSGGTHRIEQYFGPGTRLTVT.

This clone was seen just once. This chain links TRBV7-2 with TRBJ1-4; 7 bases match TRBD1. V lost 4 bases to trimming and J lost 7 bases; unmatched junction nucleotides: 9. CDR3 length: 15 residues. Germline-derived CDR1 and CDR2 are SGHTA and FQGNSA. CDR3 in DNA: TGTGCCAGCAGCTCCCTCGACAGGGTGGGTGAAAAACTGTTTTTT. This encodes CASSSLDRVGEKLFF.

V is TRBV27 and J is TRBJ2-1; 8 positions agree with TRBD1. Germline CDR1 MNHEY, CDR2 SMNVEV (reference sequence). This CDR3 has 14 amino acids. With 7 bases clipped from V and 3 bases from J, the junction kept 5 bases outside the gene matches. CDR3 in DNA: TGTGCCAGCACCAGGACAGGGCTCTACAATGAGCAGTTCTTC. The encoded protein is CASTRTGLYNEQFF.

V is TRBV7-3 and J is TRBJ2-6; a possible D gene is TRBD1 (6 bases). The CDR3 runs to 17 residues. The germline CDR1 and CDR2 sequences are SGHTA and FQGTGA. The V and J ends lost 5 bases and 1 base respectively, with 15 bases between them. CDR3 nucleotide sequence: TGTGCCAGCAGCCGGTGGACAGCCCGATCTGGGGCCAACGTCCTGACTTTC. It encodes CASSRWTARSGANVLTF.

This clone appeared a single time. The chain joins TRBV19 to TRBJ2-7; D possibly corresponds to TRBD2 (6 bases). The CDR3 is 14 residues long. The germline V gene has CDR1 LNHDA and CDR2 SQIVND (reference sequence). Trimming pared 3 bases from V and 4 bases from J, leaving 13 bases between. CDR3 amino acids: CASSIPGRKYEQYF. CDR3 nucleotide sequence: TGTGCCAGTAGTATCCCCGGGAGAAAGTACGAGCAGTACTTC.

Only one count was recorded for this clone. The chain couples TRBV6-1 to TRBJ2-7, with 10 bases identical to TRBD1. V was pared by 6 bases and J by 0 bases, with 5 bases of the junction left unmatched. Per germline, CDR1 MNHNS and CDR2 SASEGT. The CDR3 sequence is 15 residues long. The CDR3 is CASSPRDRGSYEQYF. CDR3 nucleotides: TGTGCCAGCAGCCCCCGGGACAGGGGCTCCTACGAGCAGTACTTC.

V usage is TRBV2 and J usage is TRBJ2-5; 8 nucleotides align to TRBD2. Germline V gene data show CDR1 as SNHLY and CDR2 as FYNNEI. The CDR3 consists of 16 residues. The trim removed 2 bases at V and 5 bases at J, leaving 10 bases unmatched. CDR3 bases: TGTGCCAGCAGTGAATGGTACGGGAGGGGGGAGGAGACCCAGTACTTC. As protein: CASSEWYGRGEETQYF.

V usage is TRBV4-1 and J usage is TRBJ2-7; a weak D match, TRBD2 (6 bases). Trimming removed 5 bases at V and 4 bases at J, with 12 bases between. Germline-derived CDR1 and CDR2 are MGHRA and YSYEKL. The length of the CDR3 is 13 residues. CDR3 protein: CASSERLEYEQYF. The CDR3 DNA follows: TGCGCCAGCAGCGAGAGACTAGAGTACGAGCAGTACTTC.

The chain has TRBV10-2 and TRBJ2-3; D possibly corresponds to TRBD2 (6 bases). The V end was cut by 10 bases, the J end by 10 bases, with 21 bases between. The CDR3 has 13 residues. Germline values: CDR1 WSHSY, CDR2 SAAADI. The CDR3 DNA sequence: TGCGCCACCCGACTAGAATCTCGTGGGGCGCAGTATTTT. Protein: CATRLESRGAQYF.

The chain is built from TRBV4-1 and TRBJ1-3, with D possibly TRBD1 on 5 matching bases. Germline-derived CDR1 and CDR2 are MGHRA and YSYEKL. V dropped 4 bases and J dropped 0 bases, with 10 bases sitting between them. CDR3 size: 15 residues. The CDR3: CASSPRGGSGNTIYF. The CDR3 nucleotides read TGCGCCAGCAGCCCGCGGGGGGGCTCTGGAAACACCATATATTTT.

This sequence joins TRBV6-4 and TRBJ1-4; D unresolved. CDR1 is MRHNA, CDR2 SNTAGT, per germline. The CDR3 totals 12 residues. Trimming stripped 7 bases from V and 4 bases from J, with 7 bases between. The CDR3 DNA is TGTGCCAGCACCCAAGGTAATGAAAAACTGTTTTTT. Residues: CASTQGNEKLFF.

CDR3 nucleotide sequence: TGTGCCAGCAGTCAGGGGGGACAGAAAAACATTCAGTACTTC. The encoded protein is CASSQGGQKNIQYF. The genes are TRBV27 and TRBJ2-4; a possible D gene is TRBD1 (7 bases). V lost 5 bases, J lost 4 bases, and 12 bases lay in between. CDR3 length: 14 amino acids. Germline values: CDR1 MNHEY, CDR2 SMNVEV (reference sequence).

Concerning this clone itself: A read error may produce the germline difference seen at one junction end. The chain recombines TRBV5-1 with TRBJ2-1; 7 nucleotides match TRBD1. Germline loops: CDR1 SGHRS, CDR2 YFSETQ. The length of the CDR3 is 14 residues. CDR3 nucleotides: TGCGCCAGCAGCTTGGATATAGGGGGCTTGGCTGGCCTCTTC. It translates to CASSLDIGGLAGLF.